The sequence of this TCR beta chain was determined in a study of cytomegalovirus exposure and HLA in healthy donors (dated by TCRdb to the late 2010s). A note on the overall study: According to an earlier analysis of several hundred of the donors, some 180 million T cells yielded roughly 110 million unique TCR beta sequences and 276 Gb of sequence data. Donor age, sex, ethnicity and CMV serostatus were compiled together with the repertoire data. In a later genetic analysis, genome-wide SNP genotypes for about 55% of the roughly 700 donors were used, and that subset was treated as a discovery cohort. Using immunosequencing, the study profiled T cell repertoires from fewer than 700 subjects and related those repertoires to cytomegalovirus serostatus. A later analysis re-analyzed previously published TCR beta repertoires from roughly 690 donors and added high-resolution HLA genotyping to study TCR occurrence patterns. Roughly 5 DR-DQ haplotypes were handled as single units for association and clustering, since linkage in the cohort was strong. In the later analysis, no new phenotypic data were used to find candidate immune exposures; instead, reliance was placed on TCR beta sequences and their occurrence across donors. High-throughput TCR immunosequencing, statistical association of individual TCRs with disease status, and machine learning were combined to predict cytomegalovirus infection status. HLA typing covered class I and class II loci at four-digit resolution. An early release covering around 630 HLA-typed donors comprised about 300 gigabases of sequencing data and approximately 80 million unique TCR sequences. On average, 235,054 unique TCR beta nucleotide sequences were sequenced per donor among a few hundred genotyped donors of the cohort, with 15% to 20% of those sequences being non-productive. All discovery cohort repertoires had been generated using a single sequencing platform. Along with the 666-subject first cohort, a separate validation cohort of over 90 different subjects was used. The aim of the study was to test whether cataloging public T cell receptors could identify signatures of past pathogen exposure. The number of donors typed differed by locus, with 629-630 for A, B, C, DRB1 and DQB1, roughly 520 for DQA1, about 610 for DPA1, and 400 to 490 for DPB1. Of the 350 to 450 genotyped donors, approximately 80% were placed in the genetic ancestry cluster associated with self-reported Caucasian donors. To decide whether each TCR beta V gene segment behaved as functional or pseudogenic, an earlier analysis of several hundred of the donors relied on high-throughput TCR beta sequencing.

From a lookup of the germline V gene, CDR1 and CDR2 are KGHSH and LQKENI. Inclusive of the bounding cysteine and phenylalanine, the CDR3 is 14 residues long. Of the read, only the CDR3 DNA is kept; its 42 bases are in frame from base 1. V ends up 0 bases short and J 6 bases short, with an unmatched junction base count of 4. This clone was detected once. Its binding antigen is unknown. It has no much larger one-base neighbor in the sample; base qualities were not kept. The cohort comprised some 700 healthy bone marrow donors. Cohort members were all nominally healthy when sampled, although unrecorded immune exposures were likely present. The donor tested CMV seronegative, placing the donor among the 350 or so seronegative members of the cohort. A peripheral blood sample was collected from each donor, and TCR beta sequencing was performed on peripheral blood mononuclear cells. The Qiagen DNeasy Blood Extraction Kit was used to extract genomic DNA from the blood cell samples.

Receptor amplification or capture employed the immunoSEQ multiplex PCR assay. A mixture of 60 forward primers for TCR Vbeta segments and 13 reverse primers for TCR Jbeta segments was used in the multiplex PCR. The CDR3 region of rearranged TCR beta genes was amplified from genomic DNA with a multiplex PCR assay. Amplified TCR beta libraries were sequenced as 87-base-pair reads on the Illumina HiSeq System. As for the original processing: Across the roughly 600 repertoires, a later analysis counted tens of millions of unique TCR beta chains, approximately 12 million of which were shared by at least two donors. To remove PCR and sequencing errors, raw reads were error-corrected and collapsed into unique sequences using a nearest-neighbor algorithm that merged closely related sequences. Alignment of CDR3 sequences to IMGT reference sequences was used to assign V, D and J gene segments. Each retained sequence needed at least a six-nucleotide match to both a V gene segment and a J gene segment. A rearrangement was called productive if the CDR3 had no stop codons and remained in frame with V and J, and every other rearrangement was called non-productive. CDR3 was defined according to IMGT convention as the region running from the second conserved V-encoded cysteine to the conserved J-encoded phenylalanine. Sequences without an unambiguous match to a single V gene segment were excluded from the earlier analysis of a few hundred of the donors. An earlier analysis of 450 to 650 of the donors called V segments functional above 56.7% productive rearrangements and segregating when the between-donor standard deviation exceeded 5%. A statistical classification framework was built for diagnosing cytomegalovirus status from the catalog of TCR beta chain sequences. V and J gene assignment, in a later analysis, came from comparing TCR nucleotide sequences with IMGT/GENE-DB human TR gene sequences. A later analysis assigned CDR3 sequences and most-parsimonious VDJ recombination scenarios with the TCRdist pipeline. In a later analysis, each TCR beta chain was defined by its CDR3 amino acid sequence together with its V-gene family, and reads without a unique V-gene family were excluded. As a way to deal with suspected cross-contamination and a sequencing artifact, a later analysis dropped 640 or so nucleotide sequences that were highly shared and had low generation probability. For each public chain, a later analysis derived a clonal expansion index from normalized ranks of inferred template counts within each repertoire. In a later analysis, generation probabilities were computed using a VDJ recombination model fitted to out-of-frame rearrangements, and the results were checked against IGoR. A later analysis scored TCR-TCR, TCR-HLA and TCR-CMV co-occurrence with hypergeometric tests, applying a repertoire-size bias correction to TCR pairs. In a later analysis, false discovery rates were estimated by permuting HLA or CMV assignments 20 times. In a later analysis, co-occurring TCRs were grouped using DBSCAN, with TCRdist sequence similarity added in when clustering inside HLA-allele-positive subsets. Co-occurrence clustering excluded repertoires with fewer than 30,000 or more than 120,000 public chains, plus five with anomalous nucleotide sharing. Not all clones reach the TCRdb copy of this immuneACCESS table, which keeps in-frame sequences only. Checked studies attribute under half of the gap to unresolved V genes and leave the rest unexplained. V, J and clone size are those of that table, while D and trimming were read from the DNA. This sample has some 76,000 clones in its table, and approximately 84% of those were observed once. The biggest ten clones account for 2% to 2.5% of the sample.

What the authors observed across the whole study: Compared with equally common non-associated chains, HLA-associated TCR beta chains in a later analysis were more clonally expanded and had lower generation probabilities. Presence/absence analyses assumed roughly uniform sequencing depth across donors, an assumption that may not hold. Some IMGT-functional V segments, including TRBV6-2 and TRBV6-3, could not be distinguished by the 87-base-pair reads and were therefore excluded. A cluster of highly shared sequence variants was judged likely to represent a technical artifact of the sequencing pipeline. Most TCR sequences were seen in very few donors, while some public TCRs were found in many individuals. The study listed 164 TCR beta chains as associated with cytomegalovirus. A later analysis found that most CMV-associated TCR beta chains appeared HLA-restricted, with HLA associations seemingly driven largely by CMV exposure. Assigning TCR associations to individual alleles was difficult when HLA alleles, especially DR and DQ, strongly co-occurred. Because some donors lacked HLA typing at each locus, the association tests relied only on the typed subset. Because counts were too low, more than 15 rarely observed V segments, including chromosome 9 orphons, were excluded from the earlier analysis of around 640 of the donors. Immune exposure information for the cohort was limited to CMV serostatus. A later analysis associated about 17,000 TCR beta sequences with specific HLA alleles at a false discovery rate of 0.05. According to a later analysis, TCR association rates differed among HLA loci, with DRB1 alleles showing the most associated TCRs and HLA-C alleles showing the fewest. The authors suggested that the approach could potentially be extended to other disease states and immunological phenotypes. The classifier was reported to diagnose cytomegalovirus status with high specificity and sensitivity in both the original and validation cohorts. V-gene and J-gene trimming of TCR beta chains was associated with a missense DCLRE1C variant in a later genetic analysis, and the association was replicated in an independent cohort. In vitro tests confirmed that a few of the cytomegalovirus-associated TCR beta chains recognize cytomegalovirus antigens. A further reported finding was that TCR beta sequences accurately predicted the HLA-A and HLA-B alleles for most subjects in the first cohort. Correlated functional status among segregating V segments might reflect linkage disequilibrium, but an unknown experimental factor could not be ruled out. Compared with the roughly 670-donor mean, donors in an Asian-associated ancestry cluster had fewer N-insertions in productive TCRs, according to a later genetic analysis. Broadly in line with IMGT annotations, most TCR beta V segments showed up in productive rearrangements about 90% or about 30% of the time in an earlier analysis of 450 to 750 of the donors. Only TCR beta chains were sequenced in this cohort, and the absence of alpha or paired-chain data limited detectable features. According to a later analysis, parvovirus B19, influenza, CMV and Epstein-Barr virus appeared linked to several top co-occurrence clusters.

The rearrangement combines TRBV18 with TRBJ2-7, and 8 bases in between align with TRBD1. Sequencing input: PBMCs. The TCR was taken from a woman aged 50 to 60 in good health and CMV-seronegative. CDR3 loop: CASSPPLTGGEQYF. In nucleotide form, the sequence is TGTGCCAGCTCACCACCCCTCACAGGGGGCGAGCAGTACTTC. The entire variable domain, with the stretches around the CDR3 drawn from the reference TRBV18 and TRBJ2-7 proteins, is NAGVMQNPRHLVRRRGQEARLRCSPMKGHSHVYWYRQLPEEGLKFMVYLQKENIIDESGMPKERFSAEFPKEGPSILRIQQVVRGDSAAYFCASSPPLTGGEQYFGPGTRLTVT.